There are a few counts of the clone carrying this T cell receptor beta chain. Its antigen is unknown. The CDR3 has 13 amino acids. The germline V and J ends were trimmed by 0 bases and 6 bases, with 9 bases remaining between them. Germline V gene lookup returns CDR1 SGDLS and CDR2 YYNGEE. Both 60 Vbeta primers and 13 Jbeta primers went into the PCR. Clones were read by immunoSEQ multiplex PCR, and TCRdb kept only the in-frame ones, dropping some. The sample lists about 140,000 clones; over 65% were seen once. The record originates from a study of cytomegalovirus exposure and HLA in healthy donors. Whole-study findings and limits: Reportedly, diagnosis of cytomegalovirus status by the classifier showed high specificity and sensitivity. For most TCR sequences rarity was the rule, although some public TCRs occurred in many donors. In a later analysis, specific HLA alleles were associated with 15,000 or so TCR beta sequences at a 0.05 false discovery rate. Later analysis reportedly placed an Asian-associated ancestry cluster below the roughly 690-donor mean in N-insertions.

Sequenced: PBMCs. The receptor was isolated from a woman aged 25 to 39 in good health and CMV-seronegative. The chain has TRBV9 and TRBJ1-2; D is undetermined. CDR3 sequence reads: CASSVDSGHGYTF. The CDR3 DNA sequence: TGTGCCAGCAGCGTAGACAGCGGCCATGGCTACACCTTC. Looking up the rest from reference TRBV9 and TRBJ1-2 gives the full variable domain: DSGVTQTPKHLITATGQRVTLRCSPRSGDLSVYWYQQSLDQGLQFLIQYYNGEERAKGNILERFSAQQFPDLHSELNLSSLELGDSALYFCASSVDSGHGYTFGSGTRLTVV.